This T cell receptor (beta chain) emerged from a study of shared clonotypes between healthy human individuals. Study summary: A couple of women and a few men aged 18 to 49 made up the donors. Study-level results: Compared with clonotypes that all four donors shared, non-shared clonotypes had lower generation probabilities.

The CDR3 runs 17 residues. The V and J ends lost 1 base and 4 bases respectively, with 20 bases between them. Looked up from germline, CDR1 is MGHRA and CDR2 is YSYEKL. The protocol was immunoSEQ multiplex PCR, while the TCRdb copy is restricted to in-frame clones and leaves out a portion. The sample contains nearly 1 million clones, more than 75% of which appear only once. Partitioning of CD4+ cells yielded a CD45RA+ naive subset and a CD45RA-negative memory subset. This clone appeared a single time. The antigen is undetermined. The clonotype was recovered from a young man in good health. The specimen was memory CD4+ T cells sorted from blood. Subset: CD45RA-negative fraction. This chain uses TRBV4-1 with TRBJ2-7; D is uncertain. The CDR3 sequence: CASSQVLSQSVGYEQYF. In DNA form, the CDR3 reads TGCGCCAGCAGCCAAGTCCTTTCCCAATCCGTGGGGTACGAGCAGTACTTC.